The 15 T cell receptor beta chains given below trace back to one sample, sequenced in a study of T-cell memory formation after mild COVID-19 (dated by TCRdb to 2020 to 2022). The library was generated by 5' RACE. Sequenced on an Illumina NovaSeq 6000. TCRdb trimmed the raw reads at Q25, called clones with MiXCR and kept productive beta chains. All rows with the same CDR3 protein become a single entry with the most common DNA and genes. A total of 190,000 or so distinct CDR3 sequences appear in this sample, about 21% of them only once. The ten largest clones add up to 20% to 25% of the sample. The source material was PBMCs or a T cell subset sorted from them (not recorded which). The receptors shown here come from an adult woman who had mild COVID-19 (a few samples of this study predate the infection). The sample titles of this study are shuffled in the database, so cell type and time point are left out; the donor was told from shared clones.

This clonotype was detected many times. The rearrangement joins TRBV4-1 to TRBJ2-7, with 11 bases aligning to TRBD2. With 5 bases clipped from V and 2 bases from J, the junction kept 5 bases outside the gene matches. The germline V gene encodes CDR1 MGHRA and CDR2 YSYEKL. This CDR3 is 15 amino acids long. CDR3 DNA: TGCGCCAGCAGCGGGCTAGCGGGGGGTACCTACGAGCAGTACTTC. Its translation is CASSGLAGGTYEQYF.

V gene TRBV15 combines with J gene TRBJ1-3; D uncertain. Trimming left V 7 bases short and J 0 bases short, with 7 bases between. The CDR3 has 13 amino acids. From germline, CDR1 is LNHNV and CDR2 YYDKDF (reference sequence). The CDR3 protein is CATMDRSGNTIYF. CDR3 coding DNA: TGTGCCACCATGGACCGCTCTGGAAACACCATATATTTT.

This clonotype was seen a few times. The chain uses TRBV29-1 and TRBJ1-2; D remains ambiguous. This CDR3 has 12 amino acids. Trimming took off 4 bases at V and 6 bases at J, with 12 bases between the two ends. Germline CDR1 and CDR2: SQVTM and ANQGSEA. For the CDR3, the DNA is TGCAGCGTTGGAGCCGGGTTGGATGGCTACACCTTC. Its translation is CSVGAGLDGYTF.

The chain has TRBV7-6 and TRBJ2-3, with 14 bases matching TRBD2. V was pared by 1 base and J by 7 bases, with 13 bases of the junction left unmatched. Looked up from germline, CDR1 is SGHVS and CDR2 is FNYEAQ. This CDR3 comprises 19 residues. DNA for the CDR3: TGTGCCAGCAGCTTAGGGAGCTTTGGGACTAGCGGGAGACGAAATACGCAGTATTTT. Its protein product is CASSLGSFGTSGRRNTQYF.

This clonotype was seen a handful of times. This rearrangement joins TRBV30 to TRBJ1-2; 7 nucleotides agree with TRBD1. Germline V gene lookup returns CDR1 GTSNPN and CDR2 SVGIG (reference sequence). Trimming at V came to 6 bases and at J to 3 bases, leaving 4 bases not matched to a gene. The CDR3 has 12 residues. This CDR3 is CACDREDYGYTF. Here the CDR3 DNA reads TGTGCCTGCGACAGGGAGGACTATGGCTACACCTTC. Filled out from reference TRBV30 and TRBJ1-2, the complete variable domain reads SQTIHQWPATLVQPVGSPLSLECTVEGTSNPNLYWYRQAAGRGLQLLFYSVGIGQISSEVPQNLSASRPQDRQFILSSKKLLLSDSGFYLCACDREDYGYTFGSGTRLTVV.

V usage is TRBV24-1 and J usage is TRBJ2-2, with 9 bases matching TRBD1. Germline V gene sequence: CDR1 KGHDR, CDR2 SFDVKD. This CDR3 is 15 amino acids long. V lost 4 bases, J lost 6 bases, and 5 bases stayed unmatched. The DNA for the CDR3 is TGTGCCACCAGTGACCTGACAGGGGGTGCCGGGGAGCTGTTTTTT. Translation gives CATSDLTGGAGELFF.

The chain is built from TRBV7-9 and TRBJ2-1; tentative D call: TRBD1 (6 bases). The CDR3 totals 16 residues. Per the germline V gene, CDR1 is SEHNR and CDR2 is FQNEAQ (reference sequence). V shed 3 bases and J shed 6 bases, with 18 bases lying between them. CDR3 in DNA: TGTGCCAGCAGCTTGGGGGCAGGGCTCCTAGGCAATGAGCAGTTCTTC. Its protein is CASSLGAGLLGNEQFF.

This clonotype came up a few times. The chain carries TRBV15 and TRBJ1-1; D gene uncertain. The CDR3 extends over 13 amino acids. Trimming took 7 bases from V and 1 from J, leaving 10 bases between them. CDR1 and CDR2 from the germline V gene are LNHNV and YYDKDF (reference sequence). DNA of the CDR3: TGTGCCACCAATTGGGCGGGGAACACTGAAGCTTTCTTT. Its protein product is CATNWAGNTEAFF.

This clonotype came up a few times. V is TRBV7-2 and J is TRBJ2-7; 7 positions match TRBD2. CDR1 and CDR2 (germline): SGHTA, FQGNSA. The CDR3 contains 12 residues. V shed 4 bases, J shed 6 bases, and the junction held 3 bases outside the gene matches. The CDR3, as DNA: TGTGCCAGCAGCTGGGGGGGGGTCGAGCAGTACTTC. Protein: CASSWGGVEQYF.

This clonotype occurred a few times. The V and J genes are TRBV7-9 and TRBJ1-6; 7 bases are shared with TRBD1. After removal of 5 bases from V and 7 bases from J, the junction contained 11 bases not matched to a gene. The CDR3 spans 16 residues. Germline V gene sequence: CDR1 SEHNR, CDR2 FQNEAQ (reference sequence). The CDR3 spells CASSNTRDSGNSPLHF. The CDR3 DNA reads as TGTGCCAGCAGCAATACGAGGGACAGTGGGAATTCACCCCTCCACTTT.

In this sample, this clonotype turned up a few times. The CDR3 loop is CSVEGSYNEQFF. In nucleotides, the CDR3 is TGCAGCGTTGAGGGCAGCTACAATGAGCAGTTCTTC. The chain links TRBV29-1 to TRBJ2-1; the D is unclear. Trimming pared 3 bases from V and 3 bases from J, leaving 6 bases between. The CDR3 runs 12 residues. The V gene's germline CDR1 is SQVTM and CDR2 ANQGSEA.

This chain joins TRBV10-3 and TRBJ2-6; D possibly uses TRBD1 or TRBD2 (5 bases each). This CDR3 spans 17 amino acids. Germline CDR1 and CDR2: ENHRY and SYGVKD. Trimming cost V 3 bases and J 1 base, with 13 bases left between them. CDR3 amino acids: CAISDGTEASGANVLTF. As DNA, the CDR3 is TGTGCCATCAGTGATGGGACCGAGGCTTCTGGGGCCAACGTCCTGACTTTC.

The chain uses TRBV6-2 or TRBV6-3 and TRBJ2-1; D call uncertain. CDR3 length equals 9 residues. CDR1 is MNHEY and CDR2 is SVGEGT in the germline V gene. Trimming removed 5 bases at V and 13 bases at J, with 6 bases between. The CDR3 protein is CASSPSQFF. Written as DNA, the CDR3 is TGTGCCAGCAGTCCAAGCCAGTTCTTC.

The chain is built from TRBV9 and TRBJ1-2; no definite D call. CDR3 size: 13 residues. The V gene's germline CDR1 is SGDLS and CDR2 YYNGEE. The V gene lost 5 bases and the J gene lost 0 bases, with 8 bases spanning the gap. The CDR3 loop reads CASRSNTNYGYTF. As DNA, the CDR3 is TGTGCCAGCAGATCCAATACTAACTATGGCTACACCTTC.

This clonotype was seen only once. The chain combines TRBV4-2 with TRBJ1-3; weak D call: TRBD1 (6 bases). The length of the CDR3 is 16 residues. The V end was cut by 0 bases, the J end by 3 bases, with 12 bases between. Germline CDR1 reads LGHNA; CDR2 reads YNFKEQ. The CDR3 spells CASSQDRTVGGNTIYF. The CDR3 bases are TGTGCCAGCAGCCAAGACAGGACAGTAGGTGGAAACACCATATATTTT.